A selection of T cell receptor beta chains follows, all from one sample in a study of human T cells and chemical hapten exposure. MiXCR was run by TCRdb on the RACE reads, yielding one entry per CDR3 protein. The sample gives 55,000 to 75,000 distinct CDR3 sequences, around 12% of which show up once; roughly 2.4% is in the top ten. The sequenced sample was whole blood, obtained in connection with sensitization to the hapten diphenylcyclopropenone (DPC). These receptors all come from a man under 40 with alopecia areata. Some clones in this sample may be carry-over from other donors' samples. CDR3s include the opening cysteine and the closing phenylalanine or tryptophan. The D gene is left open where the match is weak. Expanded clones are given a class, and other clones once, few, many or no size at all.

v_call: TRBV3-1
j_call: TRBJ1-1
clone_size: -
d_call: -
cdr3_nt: TGTGCCAGCAGCCAAGACGAGGGACGCCTAATATGCTTT
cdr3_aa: CASSQDEGRLICF

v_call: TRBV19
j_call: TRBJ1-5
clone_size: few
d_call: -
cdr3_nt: TGTGCCAGTAGTAAAAGGGACCGCCGGAACAATCAGCCCCAGCATTTT
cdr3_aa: CASSKRDRRNNQPQHF

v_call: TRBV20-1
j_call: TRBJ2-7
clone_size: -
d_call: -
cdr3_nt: TGCAGTGCTAGAGATTTATTGACGGACACCTCCTACGAGCAGTACTTC
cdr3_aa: CSARDLLTDTSYEQYF

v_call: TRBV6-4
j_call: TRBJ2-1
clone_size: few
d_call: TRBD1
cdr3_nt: TGTGCCAGCAGTGACTGGGGGACAGATTCCTACAATGAGCAGTTCTTC
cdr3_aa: CASSDWGTDSYNEQFF

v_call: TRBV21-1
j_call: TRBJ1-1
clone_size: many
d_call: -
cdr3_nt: TGTGCCAGCAGCAAATTGCACGCAGAGACAAACACTGAAGCTTTCTTT
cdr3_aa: CASSKLHAETNTEAFF

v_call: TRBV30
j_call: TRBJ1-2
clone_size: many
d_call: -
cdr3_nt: TGTGCCTGGAGTAGGGCACAGTATGGCTACACCTTC
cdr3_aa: CAWSRAQYGYTF

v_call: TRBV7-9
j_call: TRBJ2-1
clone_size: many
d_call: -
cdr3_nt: TGTGCCAGCAGCTTCCCAGGGACTCCCAACAATGAGCAGTTCTTC
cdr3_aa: CASSFPGTPNNEQFF

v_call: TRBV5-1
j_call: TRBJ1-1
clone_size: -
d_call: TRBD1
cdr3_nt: TGCGCCAGCAGCCCATTACAGGGGGCAGGAACGAACACTGAAGCTTTCTTT
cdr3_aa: CASSPLQGAGTNTEAFF

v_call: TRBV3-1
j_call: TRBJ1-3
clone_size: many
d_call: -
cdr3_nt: TGTGCCAGCAGCCAACCAGGGGATCCTGGAAACACCATATATTTT
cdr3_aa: CASSQPGDPGNTIYF

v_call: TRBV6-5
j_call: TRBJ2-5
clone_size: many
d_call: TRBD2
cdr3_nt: TGTGCCAGCAGTTACCGGCTCGGTGGCGGGGGTTCCCAAGAGACCCAGTACTTC
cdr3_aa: CASSYRLGGGGSQETQYF

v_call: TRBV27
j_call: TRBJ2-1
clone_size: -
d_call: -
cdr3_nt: TGTGCCAGCCGGCCCAGGGCTCCCTACAATGAGCAGTTCTTC
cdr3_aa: CASRPRAPYNEQFF

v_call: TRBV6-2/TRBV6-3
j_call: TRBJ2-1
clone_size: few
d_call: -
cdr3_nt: TGTGCCAGCAGTTACCTGGGGACCCCTTGGCAGTTCTTC
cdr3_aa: CASSYLGTPWQFF

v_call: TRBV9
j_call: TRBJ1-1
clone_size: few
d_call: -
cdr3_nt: TGTGCCAGCAGCCCCGATTGGGGGCGGACTGAAGCTTTCTTT
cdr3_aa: CASSPDWGRTEAFF

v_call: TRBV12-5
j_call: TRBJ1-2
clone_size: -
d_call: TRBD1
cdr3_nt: TGTGCTAGTGGTTTTCCCTTCGGGACAGCTAACTATGGCTACACCTTC
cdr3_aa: CASGFPFGTANYGYTF

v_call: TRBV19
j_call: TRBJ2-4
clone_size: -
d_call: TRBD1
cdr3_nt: TGTGCCAGTAGTATAGCTGGGACAGGGGAGATGATAGCCAAAAACATTCAGTACTTC
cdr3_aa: CASSIAGTGEMIAKNIQYF

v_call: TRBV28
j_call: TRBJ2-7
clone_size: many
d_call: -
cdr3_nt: TGTGCCAGCAGTTTATGGGGTTGGGGGAAAATCACCTACGAGCAGTACTTC
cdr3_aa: CASSLWGWGKITYEQYF

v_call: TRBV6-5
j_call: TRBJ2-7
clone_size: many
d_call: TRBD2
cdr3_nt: TGTGCCAGCAGTTACCCCCAGCGGGGGGCCTACGAGCAGTACTTC
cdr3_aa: CASSYPQRGAYEQYF

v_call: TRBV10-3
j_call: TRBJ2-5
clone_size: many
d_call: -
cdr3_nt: TGTGCCATCAGTGGGGAAACGGAGACCCAGTACTTC
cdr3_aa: CAISGETETQYF

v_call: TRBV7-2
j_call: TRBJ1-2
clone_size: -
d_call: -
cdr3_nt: TGTGCCAGCAGCTTAGCCCGAATGCGAGGCTACACCTTC
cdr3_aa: CASSLARMRGYTF

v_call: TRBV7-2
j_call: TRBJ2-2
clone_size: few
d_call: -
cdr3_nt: TGTGCCAGCAGCTTAAATAACGCCGGGGAGCTGTTTTTT
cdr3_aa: CASSLNNAGELFF

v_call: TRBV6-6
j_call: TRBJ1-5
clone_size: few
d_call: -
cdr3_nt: TGTGCCAGCAGTTACCCGGACGGGAATCAGCCCCAGCATTTT
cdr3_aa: CASSYPDGNQPQHF

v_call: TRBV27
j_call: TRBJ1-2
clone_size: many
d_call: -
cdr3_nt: TGTGCCAGCAGTTTACAGGGAGGGAACTATGGCTACACCTTC
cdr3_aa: CASSLQGGNYGYTF

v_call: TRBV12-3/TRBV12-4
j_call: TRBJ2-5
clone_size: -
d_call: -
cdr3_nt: TGTGCCAGCAGTGCAAGTCGCGGGACCCAGTACTTC
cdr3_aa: CASSASRGTQYF

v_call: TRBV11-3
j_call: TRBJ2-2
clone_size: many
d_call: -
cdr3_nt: TGTGCCAGCAGCTTAGACGGCAGTAACACCGGGGAGCTGTTTTTT
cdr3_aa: CASSLDGSNTGELFF

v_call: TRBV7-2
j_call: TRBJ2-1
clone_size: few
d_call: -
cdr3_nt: TGTGCCAGCAGCTTATTCGCCGGGCAGTTCTTC
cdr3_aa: CASSLFAGQFF

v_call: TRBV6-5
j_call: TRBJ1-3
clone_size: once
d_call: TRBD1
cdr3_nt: TGTGCCAGCAGTTACTCTGGGACAGAGAGCGCTGGAAACACCATATATTTT
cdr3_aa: CASSYSGTESAGNTIYF

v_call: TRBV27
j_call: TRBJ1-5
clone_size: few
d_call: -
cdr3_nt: TGTGCCAGCAGTTTCAGCAGATTAAGCAATCAGCCCCAGCATTTT
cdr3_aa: CASSFSRLSNQPQHF

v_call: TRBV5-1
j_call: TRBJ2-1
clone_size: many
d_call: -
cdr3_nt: TGCGCCAGCAGAACAGGACCAAACAATGAGCAGTTCTTC
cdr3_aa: CASRTGPNNEQFF

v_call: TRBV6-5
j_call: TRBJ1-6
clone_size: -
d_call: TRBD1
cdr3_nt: TGTGCCAGCAGTTACGTGGGACAGGGGTCGAATTCACCCCTCCACTTT
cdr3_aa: CASSYVGQGSNSPLHF

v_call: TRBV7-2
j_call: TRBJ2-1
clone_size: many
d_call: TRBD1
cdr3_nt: TGTGCCAGCAGCTCCCGACAGGGACGGTACAATGAGCAGTTCTTC
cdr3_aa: CASSSRQGRYNEQFF

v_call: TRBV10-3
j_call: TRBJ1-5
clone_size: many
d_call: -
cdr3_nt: TGTGCCATCAGTGCAGGGGAACAGGGAGGTCAGCCCCAGCATTTT
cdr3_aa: CAISAGEQGGQPQHF

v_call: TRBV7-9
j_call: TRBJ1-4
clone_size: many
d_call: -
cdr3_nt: TGTGCCAGCAGCCCCGGACAGCGAAATGAAAAACTGTTTTTT
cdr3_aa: CASSPGQRNEKLFF

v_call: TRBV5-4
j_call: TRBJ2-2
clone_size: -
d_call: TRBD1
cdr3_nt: TGTGCCAGCAGCCCGGGAAGTAGGCAGGGGGCGGGCACCGGGGAGCTGTTTTTT
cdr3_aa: CASSPGSRQGAGTGELFF

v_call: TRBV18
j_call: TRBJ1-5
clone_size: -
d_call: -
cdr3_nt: TGTGCCAGCTCACCTTCGGGGGGTAGCAATCAGCCCCAGCATTTT
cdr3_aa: CASSPSGGSNQPQHF

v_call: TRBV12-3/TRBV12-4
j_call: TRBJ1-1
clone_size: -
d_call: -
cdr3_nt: TGTGCCAGCGGCCGCGAACCCGAAGCTTTCTTT
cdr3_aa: CASGREPEAFF

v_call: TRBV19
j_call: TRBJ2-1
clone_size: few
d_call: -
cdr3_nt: TGTGCCAGTAGTACTTCACACCGGGACAAATACAATGAGCAGTTCTTC
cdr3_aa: CASSTSHRDKYNEQFF

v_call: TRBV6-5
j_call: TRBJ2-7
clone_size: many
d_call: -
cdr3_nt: TGTGCCAGCAGTTACTTGGATCCTCGGGGGGAGCAGTACTTC
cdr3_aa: CASSYLDPRGEQYF

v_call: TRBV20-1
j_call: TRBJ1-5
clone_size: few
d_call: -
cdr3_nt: TGCAGTGCTAGGCGTGTGGGACTTCAGCCCCAGCATTTT
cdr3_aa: CSARRVGLQPQHF

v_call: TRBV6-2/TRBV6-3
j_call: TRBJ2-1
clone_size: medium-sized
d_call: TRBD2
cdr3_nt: TGTGCCAGCAGCCCCATGGGGGGGATAACAACGGAGCAGTTCTTC
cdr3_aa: CASSPMGGITTEQFF

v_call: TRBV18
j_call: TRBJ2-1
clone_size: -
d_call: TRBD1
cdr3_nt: TGTGCCAGCTCACTTAACCGGGACAGGGGGAATGAGCAGTTCTTC
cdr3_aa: CASSLNRDRGNEQFF

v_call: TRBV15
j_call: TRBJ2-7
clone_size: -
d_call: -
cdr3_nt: TGTGCCACCAGCAGATTCACACCCGGGGCCGAAAGTAATGAGCAGTACTTC
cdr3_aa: CATSRFTPGAESNEQYF

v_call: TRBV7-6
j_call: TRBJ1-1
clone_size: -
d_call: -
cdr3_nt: TGTGCCAGCAGCTTAGCGGGGGGGAATGAAGCTTTCTTT
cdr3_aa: CASSLAGGNEAFF

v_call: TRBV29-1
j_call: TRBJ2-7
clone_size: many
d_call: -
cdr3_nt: TGCAGCGTTGAGTTCGGGAACGAGCAGTACTTC
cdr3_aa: CSVEFGNEQYF

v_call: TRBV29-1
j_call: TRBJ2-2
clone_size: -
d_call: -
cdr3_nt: TGCAGCGTTGTGGGTTATGACGGGGAGCTGTTTTTT
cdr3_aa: CSVVGYDGELFF

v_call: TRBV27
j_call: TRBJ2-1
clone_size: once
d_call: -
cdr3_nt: TGTGCCAGCGCCCTGGGCCATGAGCAGTTCTTC
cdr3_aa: CASALGHEQFF

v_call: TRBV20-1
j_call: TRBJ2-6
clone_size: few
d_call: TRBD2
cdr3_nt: TGCAGTGCTAGAGGACTAGCGGGGGGGCCTGGGGCCAACGTCCTGACTTTC
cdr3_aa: CSARGLAGGPGANVLTF

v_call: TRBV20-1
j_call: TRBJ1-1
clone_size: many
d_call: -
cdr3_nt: TGCAGTGCCGGACGGGAAGGCACTGAAGCTTTCTTT
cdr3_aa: CSAGREGTEAFF

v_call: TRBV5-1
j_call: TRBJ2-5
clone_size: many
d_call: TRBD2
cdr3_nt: TGCGCCAGCAGCAGGCGGGGGAAAGAGACCCAGTACTTC
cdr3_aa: CASSRRGKETQYF

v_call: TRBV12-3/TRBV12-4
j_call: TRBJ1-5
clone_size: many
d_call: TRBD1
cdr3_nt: TGTGCCAGCAGCGGACAGGCGGGAAATCAGCCCCAGCATTTT
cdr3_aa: CASSGQAGNQPQHF

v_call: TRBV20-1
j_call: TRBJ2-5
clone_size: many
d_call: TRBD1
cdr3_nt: TGCAGTGCTAACCCTCAGGGGGCCCAAGAGACCCAGTACTTC
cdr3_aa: CSANPQGAQETQYF

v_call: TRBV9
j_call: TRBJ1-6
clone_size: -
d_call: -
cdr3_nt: TGTGCCAGCAGCGTAGGGCAGGGGAATTCACCCCTCCACTTT
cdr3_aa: CASSVGQGNSPLHF

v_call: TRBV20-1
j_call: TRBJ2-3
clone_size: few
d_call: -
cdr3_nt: TGCAGTGCTGGACTAGACAGGCTCCGGTTAGATACGCAGTATTTT
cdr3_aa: CSAGLDRLRLDTQYF

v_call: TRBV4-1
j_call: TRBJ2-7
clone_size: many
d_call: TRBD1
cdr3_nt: TGCGCCAGCAGCCAAGTCCTCGGACAGGGGATGTACGAGCAGTACTTC
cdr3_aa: CASSQVLGQGMYEQYF

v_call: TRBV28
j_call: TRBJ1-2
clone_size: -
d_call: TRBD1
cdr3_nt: TGTGCCAGCGGAGGACAGGGGGAGCCGGGCTACACCTTC
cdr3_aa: CASGGQGEPGYTF

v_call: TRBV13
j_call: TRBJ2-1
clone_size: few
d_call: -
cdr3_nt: TGTGCCAGCAGCTTACCGGGACAAAGGAACAATGAGCAGTTCTTC
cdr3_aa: CASSLPGQRNNEQFF

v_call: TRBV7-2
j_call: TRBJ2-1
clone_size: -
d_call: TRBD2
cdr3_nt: TGTGCCAGCAGCCCCAATCGAGGGACTAGCGGGGGGGCCACCTACAATGAGCAGTTCTTC
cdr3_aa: CASSPNRGTSGGATYNEQFF

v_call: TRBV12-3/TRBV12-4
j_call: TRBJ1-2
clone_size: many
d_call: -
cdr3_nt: TGTGCCAGCACTCCCCGAACGTTTGGCTACACCTTC
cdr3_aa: CASTPRTFGYTF

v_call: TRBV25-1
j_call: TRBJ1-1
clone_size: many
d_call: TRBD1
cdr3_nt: TGTGCCAGCAGTGAAACAGGGGGAGGCACTGAAGCTTTCTTT
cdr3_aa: CASSETGGGTEAFF

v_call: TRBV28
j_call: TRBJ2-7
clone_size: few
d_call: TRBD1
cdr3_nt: TGTGCCAGCAAGGGGGCAGGTCGCCACGAGCAGTACTTC
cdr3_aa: CASKGAGRHEQYF

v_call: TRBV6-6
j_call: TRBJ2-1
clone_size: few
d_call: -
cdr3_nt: TGTGCCAGCAGTCCCCCGCCGATCGGCAATGAGCAGTTCTTC
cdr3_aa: CASSPPPIGNEQFF